Listed here are 5 T cell receptor beta chains from one sample, sequenced in a study of early T cells in non-severe SARS-CoV-2 infection. TCRdb re-called the 5' RACE reads through MiXCR, storing one row per CDR3 protein. In the table there are roughly 110,000 distinct CDR3 sequences, around 10% of which are singletons. Input material: whole blood. The receptors shown here come from an adult who was a healthcare worker with PCR-confirmed SARS-CoV-2 infection or an uninfected control (not recorded which).

The sample holds many counts of this clonotype. This chain links TRBV18 with TRBJ2-7, with 7 positions matching TRBD1. The CDR3 extends over 15 amino acids. The germline V gene encodes CDR1 KGHSH and CDR2 LQKENI. Germline trimming cut 6 bases from V and 2 bases from J; bases unmatched to any gene: 10. This CDR3 is CASSPSDRPTYEQYF. The DNA for the CDR3 is TGTGCCAGCTCGCCCTCGGACAGGCCGACCTACGAGCAGTACTTC.

This clonotype was seen more than once but under ten times. The chain has TRBV4-1 and TRBJ2-4; 7 nucleotides align to TRBD1. With 0 bases clipped from V and 3 bases from J, the junction kept 8 bases outside the gene matches. The CDR3 has 17 residues. Germline lookup yields CDR1 MGHRA and CDR2 YSYEKL. Written as DNA, the CDR3 is TGCGCCAGCAGCCAAGATGACAGGGTTCTAATCAAAAACATTCAGTACTTC. Translating gives CASSQDDRVLIKNIQYF.

Many counts were recorded for this clonotype. V gene TRBV30 combines with J gene TRBJ1-2; TRBD1 agrees at 7 bases. V shed 2 bases, J shed 8 bases, and the junction held 5 bases outside the gene matches. Germline CDR1 and CDR2: GTSNPN and SVGIG (reference sequence). This CDR3 contains 12 residues. The CDR3 DNA follows: TGTGCCTGGAGTTACAGGGGAGGAGGCTACACCTTC. Translating gives CAWSYRGGGYTF.

This chain joins TRBV12-3 or TRBV12-4 and TRBJ2-3; 7 nucleotides match TRBD1. The ends lost 5 bases at V and 7 bases at J; junction bases unmatched: 6. This CDR3 is built from 13 residues. The CDR3 DNA reads as TGTGCCAGCAGTCATCGACAGGGATATACGCAGTATTTT. Amino acid sequence: CASSHRQGYTQYF.

This clonotype was counted ten times or more. This chain connects TRBV7-8 to TRBJ2-1; 7 bases are shared with TRBD2. This CDR3 has 14 residues. From germline, CDR1 is SGHVS and CDR2 FQNEAQ. J lost 8 bases, V lost 3 bases, and 7 bases had no gene match. The CDR3 region is CASSLTSRVDEQFF. Here the CDR3 DNA reads TGTGCCAGCAGCTTGACTAGCAGGGTGGATGAGCAGTTCTTC. Supplemented by reference TRBV7-8 and TRBJ2-1, the full variable domain reads GAGVSQSPRYKVAKRGQDVALRCDPISGHVSLFWYQQALGQGPEFLTYFQNEAQLDKSGLPSDRFFAERPEGSVSTLKIQRTQQEDSAVYLCASSLTSRVDEQFFGPGTRLTVL.